A single T cell receptor (beta chain) is shown here with its context. Antigen unknown. This sample is part of a study of T cells in Graves' hyperthyroidism and ophthalmopathy. Study in general: At the time of initial diagnosis and before any treatment, peripheral blood was collected. Points from the study as a whole: The model predicted ophthalmopathy a median around 6.5 months before onset.

It was RNA transcripts that yielded the amplified TCR beta CDR3 regions. Carried out on the TCR CDR3, a first-round RT-PCR used the HTBI primer set. TCRdb reprocessed the multiplex PCR reads with MiXCR, giving one entry per CDR3 protein. The sample yields more than 350,000 distinct CDR3 sequences, roughly 15% seen once. The V and J ends lost 2 bases and 2 bases respectively, with 18 bases between them. Looked up from germline, CDR1 is LNHDA and CDR2 is SQIVND (reference sequence). This CDR3 has 17 residues. The rearrangement uses TRBV19 and TRBJ1-1; perhaps TRBD1 as D (6 bases). Sequencing was done on a sample of blood. This receptor was taken from a woman aged 55-70 years with Graves' ophthalmopathy. CDR3 in amino acids: CASSISGVGTLNTEAFF. In DNA form, the CDR3 reads TGTGCCAGTAGTATAAGCGGAGTAGGGACACTCAACACTGAAGCTTTCTTT.